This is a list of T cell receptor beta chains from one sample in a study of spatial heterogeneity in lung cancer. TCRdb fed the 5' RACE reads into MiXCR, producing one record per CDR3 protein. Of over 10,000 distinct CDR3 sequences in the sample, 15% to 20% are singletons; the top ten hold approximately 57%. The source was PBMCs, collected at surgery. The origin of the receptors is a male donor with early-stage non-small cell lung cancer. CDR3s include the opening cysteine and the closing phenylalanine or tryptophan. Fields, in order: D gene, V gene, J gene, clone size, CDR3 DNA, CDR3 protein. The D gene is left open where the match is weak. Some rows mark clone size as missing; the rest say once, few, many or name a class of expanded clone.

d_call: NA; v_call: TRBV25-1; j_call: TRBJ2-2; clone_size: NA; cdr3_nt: TGTGCCAGCAGTGAGGCCGAAGCGGACACCGGGGAGCTGTTTTTT; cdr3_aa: CASSEAEADTGELFF
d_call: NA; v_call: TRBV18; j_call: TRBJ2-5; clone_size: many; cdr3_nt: TGTGCCAGCTCACCGCAACAGGAAGAGACCCAGTACTTC; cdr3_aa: CASSPQQEETQYF
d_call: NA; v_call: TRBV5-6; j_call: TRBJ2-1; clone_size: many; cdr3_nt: TGTGCCAGCAGCTTGGACGGCCTAAATGTGGGCAATGAGCAGTTCTTC; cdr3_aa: CASSLDGLNVGNEQFF
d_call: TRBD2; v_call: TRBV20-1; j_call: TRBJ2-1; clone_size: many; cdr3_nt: TGCAGTGCTAGACAGCAGCGAGCGGGAGTGGGCAATGAGCAGTTCTTC; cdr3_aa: CSARQQRAGVGNEQFF
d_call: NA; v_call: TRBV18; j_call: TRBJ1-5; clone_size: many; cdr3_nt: TGTGCCAGCTCACCGTCAGGGAAAGATCAGCCCCAGCATTTT; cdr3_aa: CASSPSGKDQPQHF
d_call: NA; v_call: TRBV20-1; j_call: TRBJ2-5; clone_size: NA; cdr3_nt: TGCAGTGCTAGAGATACGCCAGTCCAAGAGACCCAGTACTTC; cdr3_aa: CSARDTPVQETQYF
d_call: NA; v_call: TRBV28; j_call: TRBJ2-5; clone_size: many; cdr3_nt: TGTGCCAGCAGTTTAGTTGTAGGGGGAAGGACCCAGTACTTC; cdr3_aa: CASSLVVGGRTQYF
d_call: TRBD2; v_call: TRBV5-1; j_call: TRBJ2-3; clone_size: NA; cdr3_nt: TGCGCCAGCAGGACTAGCGGGGTGCCCACAGATACGCAGTATTTT; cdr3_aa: CASRTSGVPTDTQYF
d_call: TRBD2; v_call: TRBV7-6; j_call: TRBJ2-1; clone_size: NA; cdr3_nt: TGTGCCAGCAGCTCCCGCGGGACTAGCGGGGGGCAGAATGAGCAGTTCTTC; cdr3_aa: CASSSRGTSGGQNEQFF
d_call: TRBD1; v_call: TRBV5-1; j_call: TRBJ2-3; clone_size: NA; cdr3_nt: TGCGCCAGCGTCGCCACAGGGGGACCAGATACGCAGTATTTT; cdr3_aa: CASVATGGPDTQYF
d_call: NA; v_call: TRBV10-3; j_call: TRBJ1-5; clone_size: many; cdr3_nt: TGTGCCATCAGTGGGAGCAGGGACAAGGGGCATTATCAGCCCCAGCATTTT; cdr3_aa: CAISGSRDKGHYQPQHF
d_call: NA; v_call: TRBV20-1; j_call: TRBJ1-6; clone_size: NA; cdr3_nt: TGCAGTGCGAGGCAGGGAAATTCACCCCTCCACTTT; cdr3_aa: CSARQGNSPLHF
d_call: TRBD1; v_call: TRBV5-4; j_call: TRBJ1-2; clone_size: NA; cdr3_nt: TGTGCCAGCAGTCCACCGGGACAGGTTATCGGCTACACCTTC; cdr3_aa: CASSPPGQVIGYTF
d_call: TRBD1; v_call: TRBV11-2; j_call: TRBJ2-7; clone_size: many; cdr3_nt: TGTGCCAGCAGCGCCCAGGGACAGGAGCCCTACGAGCAGTACTTC; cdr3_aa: CASSAQGQEPYEQYF
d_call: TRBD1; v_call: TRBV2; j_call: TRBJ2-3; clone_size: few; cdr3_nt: TGTGCCAGCAGTGTCAGGACAGGGGGCACAGATACGCAGTATTTT; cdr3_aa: CASSVRTGGTDTQYF
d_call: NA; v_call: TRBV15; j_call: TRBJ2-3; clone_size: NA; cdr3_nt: TGTGCCACCAGCAGAGATTTCGCCACAGATACGCAGTATTTT; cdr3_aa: CATSRDFATDTQYF
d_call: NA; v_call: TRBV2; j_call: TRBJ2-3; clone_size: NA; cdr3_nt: TGTGCCAGCAGTGTCAACAGGGAGTTGGCAGATACGCAGTATTTT; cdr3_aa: CASSVNRELADTQYF
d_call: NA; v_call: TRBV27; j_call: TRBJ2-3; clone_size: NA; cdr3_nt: TGTGCCAGCAGTTTGTTCAGCACGGATACGCAGTATTTT; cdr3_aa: CASSLFSTDTQYF
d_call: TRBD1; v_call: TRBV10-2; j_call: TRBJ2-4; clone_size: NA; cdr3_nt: TGCGCCAGCAGCCACGAAAGACAGGGCAAGAACATTCAGTACTTC; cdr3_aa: CASSHERQGKNIQYF
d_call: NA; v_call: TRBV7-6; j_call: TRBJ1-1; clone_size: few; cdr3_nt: TGTGCCAGCAGCTTAGAACCCGCCAACACTGAAGCTTTCTTT; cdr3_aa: CASSLEPANTEAFF
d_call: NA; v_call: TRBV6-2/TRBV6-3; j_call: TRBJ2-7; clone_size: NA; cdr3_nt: TGTGCCAGCAGTTACTCTTCCGAATCCCTCTACGAGCAGTACTTC; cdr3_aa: CASSYSSESLYEQYF
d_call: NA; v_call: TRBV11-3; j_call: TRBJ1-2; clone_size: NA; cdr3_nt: TGTGCCAGCAGCTTACGGGGGGACGGCTATGGCTACACCTTC; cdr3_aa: CASSLRGDGYGYTF
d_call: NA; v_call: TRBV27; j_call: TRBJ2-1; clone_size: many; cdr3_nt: TGTGCCAGCAGTAAAGGGGGGTATGAGCAGTTCTTC; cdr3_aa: CASSKGGYEQFF
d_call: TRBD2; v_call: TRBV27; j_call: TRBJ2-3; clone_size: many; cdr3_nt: TGTGCCAGCAGTTTAGGGCTAGCGGTTAACACAGATACGCAGTATTTT; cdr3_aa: CASSLGLAVNTDTQYF